This T cell receptor (beta chain) was recovered during a study of post-analysis software for immune sequencing data. The study's findings and limits: Compared with controls, patients showed significantly lower normalized Chao1 diversity. Samples sharing a preparation batch grouped tightly together when assessed by F measure. Five or six TRBV segments, TRBV5-6, TRBV5-1 and TRBV20-1 among them, were found more frequent in patients than controls.

Germline V gene sequence: CDR1 SGHAT, CDR2 FQNNGV. The length of the CDR3 is 15 residues. Between the trimmed V and J ends, which lost 5 bases and 6 bases, there was a span of 18 bases. Unique molecular identifiers were present in the TCR beta cDNA libraries. MiXCR, applied by TCRdb to the PCR reads, yields one record per CDR3 protein. Here the sample spans roughly 670,000 distinct CDR3 sequences, 55% to 60% being singletons. Comments on this clonotype: The antigen remains undetermined.

This TCR was recovered from a girl aged 2 to 10 with multiple sclerosis. The sample taken for sequencing was blood. This sequence joins TRBV11-2 and TRBJ2-3, with D perhaps matching TRBD1 (6 bases). For the CDR3, the DNA is TGTGCCAGCAGCCGAAACAGGGTTATCACGGATACGCAGTATTTT. Translation gives CASSRNRVITDTQYF.